What follows describes a single T cell receptor beta chain. Its specificity is not known. This sample was taken from a study of Tregs in tolerant kidney transplant recipients. Related graft donors supplied nonmyeloablative bone marrow transplants, and mixed chimerism was transient. CD4+CD25+CD127- Tregs, CD4+CD25- non-Tregs, CD4 and CD8 cells were sorted. With V trimmed by 1 base and J by 5 bases, 8 bases remained unmatched. The CDR3 is 15 residues long. Germline V CDR1 and CDR2: SGHNT, YENEEA. TCRdb's copy holds only in-frame clones and misses some; the assay was immunoSEQ multiplex PCR. The repertoire holds under 90,000 clones, with about 91% as singletons. Study results and caveats: Findings come from small patient numbers and require larger validation. Donor-specific Treg expansion exceeded global Treg expansion in tolerant patients, suggesting antigen drive.

The V and J genes are TRBV11-3 and TRBJ2-7; 7 nucleotides agree with TRBD2. The source was CD4+ T cells from blood (PBMCs), collected 24 months after the transplant. The TCR originated in a human patient who received a combined kidney and bone marrow transplant. The T cells may come from the graft donor. CDR3 sequence: CASSLVWAGVDEQYF. CDR3 bases: TGTGCCAGCAGCTTAGTCTGGGCGGGAGTCGACGAGCAGTACTTC. The complete variable domain, with remaining parts taken from reference TRBV11-3 and TRBJ2-7, reads EAGVVQSPRYKIIEKKQPVAFWCNPISGHNTLYWYLQNLGQGPELLIRYENEEAVDDSQLPKDRFSAERLKGVDSTLKIQPAELGDSAVYLCASSLVWAGVDEQYFGPGTRLTVT.